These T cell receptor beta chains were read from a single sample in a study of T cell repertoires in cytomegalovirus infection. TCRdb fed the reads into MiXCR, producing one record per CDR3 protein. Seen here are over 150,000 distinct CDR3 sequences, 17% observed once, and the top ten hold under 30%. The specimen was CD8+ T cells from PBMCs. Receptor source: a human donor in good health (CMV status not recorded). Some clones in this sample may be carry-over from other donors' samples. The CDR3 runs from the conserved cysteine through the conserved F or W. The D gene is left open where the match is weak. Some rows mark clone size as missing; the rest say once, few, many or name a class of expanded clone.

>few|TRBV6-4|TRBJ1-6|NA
CASSDPVSGASSPLHF
TGTGCCAGCAGTGACCCCGTATCGGGGGCGAGTTCACCCCTCCACTTT
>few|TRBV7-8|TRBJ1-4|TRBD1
CASSGQGDGTNEKLFF
TGTGCCAGCAGTGGACAGGGCGATGGAACTAATGAAAAACTGTTTTTT
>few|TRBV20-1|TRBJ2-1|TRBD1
CSARVKGQGNFNEQFF
TGCAGTGCTAGAGTGAAGGGACAGGGGAATTTCAATGAGCAGTTCTTC
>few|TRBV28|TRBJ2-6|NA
CASSPSETELSGANVLTF
TGTGCCAGCAGTCCATCTGAGACAGAGCTGTCTGGGGCCAACGTCCTGACTTTC
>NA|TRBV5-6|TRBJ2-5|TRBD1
CASSGDRGFQETQYF
TGTGCCAGCAGCGGGGACAGGGGATTCCAAGAGACCCAGTACTTC
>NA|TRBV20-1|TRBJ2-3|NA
CSASLPGVSTDTQYF
TGCAGTGCTAGTCTTCCCGGGGTTAGCACAGATACGCAGTATTTT
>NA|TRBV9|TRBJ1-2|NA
CASSPQGEDGYTF
TGTGCCAGCAGCCCTCAGGGAGAGGATGGCTACACCTTC
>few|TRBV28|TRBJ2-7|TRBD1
CATQRTGGSEQYF
TGTGCCACCCAAAGGACAGGGGGCAGTGAGCAGTACTTC
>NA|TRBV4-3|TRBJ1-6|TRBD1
CASSQDPIGTGGSPLHF
TGCGCCAGCAGCCAAGATCCTATCGGGACAGGGGGTTCACCCCTCCACTTT
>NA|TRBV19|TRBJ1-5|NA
CASSGTGSGQPQHF
TGTGCCAGTAGTGGAACAGGGTCGGGTCAGCCCCAGCATTTT
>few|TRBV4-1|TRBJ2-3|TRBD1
CASSQDGTGTDTQYF
TGCGCCAGCAGCCAAGACGGGACAGGGACAGATACGCAGTATTTT
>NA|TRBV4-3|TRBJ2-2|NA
CASSQDRGDGDTGELFF
TGCGCCAGCAGCCAAGATAGGGGGGACGGGGACACCGGGGAGCTGTTTTTT
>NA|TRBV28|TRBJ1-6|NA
CASGEGGINSPLHF
TGTGCCAGCGGGGAAGGGGGAATAAATTCACCCCTCCACTTT
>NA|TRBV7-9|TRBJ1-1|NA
CASSLLGRGQPDTEAFF
TGTGCCAGCAGCTTATTAGGAAGAGGGCAGCCGGACACTGAAGCTTTCTTT
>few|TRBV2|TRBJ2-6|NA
CATQKSGANVLTF
TGTGCCACTCAGAAGTCTGGGGCCAACGTCCTGACTTTC
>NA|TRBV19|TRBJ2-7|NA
CASSNSWEQYF
TGTGCCAGTAGTAATAGCTGGGAGCAGTACTTC
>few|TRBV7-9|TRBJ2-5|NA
CASGPWEAGQETQYF
TGTGCCAGCGGTCCGTGGGAAGCGGGCCAAGAGACCCAGTACTTC
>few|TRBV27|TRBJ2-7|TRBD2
CASTGGYEQYF
TGTGCCAGCACCGGGGGGTACGAGCAGTACTTC
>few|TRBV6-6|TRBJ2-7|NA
CASSYASPYEQYF
TGTGCCAGCAGTTACGCCAGCCCCTACGAGCAGTACTTC
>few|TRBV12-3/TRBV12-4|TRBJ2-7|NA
CASSLGTGFDEQYF
TGTGCCAGCAGTTTAGGCACAGGGTTCGACGAGCAGTACTTC
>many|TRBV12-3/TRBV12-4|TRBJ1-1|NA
CASSFPGVEETEAFF
TGTGCCAGCAGCTTTCCTGGGGTGGAGGAAACTGAAGCTTTCTTT
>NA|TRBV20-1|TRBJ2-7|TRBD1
CSARDGQGESYEQYF
TGCAGTGCTAGAGATGGACAGGGGGAGTCCTACGAGCAGTACTTC
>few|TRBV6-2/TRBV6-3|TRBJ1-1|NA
CASSPPPYWNTEAFF
TGTGCCAGCAGTCCCCCCCCCTATTGGAACACTGAAGCTTTCTTT
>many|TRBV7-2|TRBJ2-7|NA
CASSSGALYEQYF
TGTGCCAGCAGCTCCGGGGCCCTCTACGAGCAGTACTTC
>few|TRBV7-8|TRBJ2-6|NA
CASSLEVFSGANVLTF
TGTGCCAGCAGCTTAGAGGTTTTCTCCGGGGCCAACGTCCTGACTTTC
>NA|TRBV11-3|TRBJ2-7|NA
CASSSGDIPYEQYF
TGTGCCAGCAGCTCGGGGGACATCCCCTACGAGCAGTACTTC
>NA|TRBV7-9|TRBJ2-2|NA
CASSSTGSTGELFF
TGTGCCAGCAGCTCTACAGGGTCCACCGGGGAGCTGTTTTTT
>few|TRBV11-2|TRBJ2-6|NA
CASSLSEIGYSGANVLTF
TGTGCCAGCAGCTTATCAGAGATCGGATACTCTGGGGCCAACGTCCTGACTTTC
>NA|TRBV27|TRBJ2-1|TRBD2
CASSLSGAYNEQFF
TGTGCCAGCAGTTTAAGCGGGGCCTACAATGAGCAGTTCTTC
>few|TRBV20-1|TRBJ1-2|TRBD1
CSAGTGTDYGYTF
TGCAGTGCGGGGACAGGGACCGACTATGGCTACACCTTC
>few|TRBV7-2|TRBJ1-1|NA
CASSFPLLEAFF
TGTGCCAGCAGCTTCCCTCTCCTTGAAGCTTTCTTT
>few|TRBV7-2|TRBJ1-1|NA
CASSLAPASPYTEAFF
TGTGCCAGCAGCTTAGCGCCGGCAAGCCCATACACTGAAGCTTTCTTT
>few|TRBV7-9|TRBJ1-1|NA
CASSWGGSDTEAFF
TGTGCCAGCAGCTGGGGGGGCTCGGACACTGAAGCTTTCTTT
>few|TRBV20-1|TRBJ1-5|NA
CSARDPQGSYQPQHF
TGCAGTGCTAGAGATCCGCAGGGCTCCTATCAGCCCCAGCATTTT
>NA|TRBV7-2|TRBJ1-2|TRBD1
CASSPEGQGIGANYGYTF
TGTGCCAGCAGCCCGGAGGGACAGGGGATTGGAGCTAACTATGGCTACACCTTC
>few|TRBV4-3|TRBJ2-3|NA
CASSQEEKSTDTQYF
TGCGCCAGCAGCCAAGAAGAAAAAAGCACAGATACGCAGTATTTT
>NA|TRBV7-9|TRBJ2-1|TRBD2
CASRGSGSSYNEQFF
TGTGCCAGCAGAGGTAGCGGGAGTTCCTACAATGAGCAGTTCTTC
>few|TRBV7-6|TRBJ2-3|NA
CASRKVDSPSTDTQYF
TGTGCCAGCAGGAAGGTGGACTCCCCTAGCACAGATACGCAGTATTTT
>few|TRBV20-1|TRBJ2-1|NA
CSAPRFGRNEQFF
TGCAGTGCCCCCCGGTTCGGCCGCAATGAGCAGTTCTTC
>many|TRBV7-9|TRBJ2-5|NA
CASSTAARRETQYF
TGTGCCAGCAGCACGGCCGCACGTCGGGAGACCCAGTACTTC
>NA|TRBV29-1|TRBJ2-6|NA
CSVEERIMGETAPYSGANVLTF
TGCAGCGTTGAAGAACGAATAATGGGGGAAACAGCTCCTTACTCTGGGGCCAACGTCCTGACTTTC
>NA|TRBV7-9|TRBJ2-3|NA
CASSPRRGEPDTQYF
TGTGCCAGCAGCCCCCGTCGGGGCGAGCCAGATACGCAGTATTTT
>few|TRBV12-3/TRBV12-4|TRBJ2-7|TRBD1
CASSLAGTGLYEQYF
TGTGCCAGCAGTTTAGCCGGGACAGGGCTCTACGAGCAGTACTTC
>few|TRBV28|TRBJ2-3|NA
CASSLKIGTDTQYF
TGTGCCAGCAGTTTAAAGATCGGGACAGATACGCAGTATTTT